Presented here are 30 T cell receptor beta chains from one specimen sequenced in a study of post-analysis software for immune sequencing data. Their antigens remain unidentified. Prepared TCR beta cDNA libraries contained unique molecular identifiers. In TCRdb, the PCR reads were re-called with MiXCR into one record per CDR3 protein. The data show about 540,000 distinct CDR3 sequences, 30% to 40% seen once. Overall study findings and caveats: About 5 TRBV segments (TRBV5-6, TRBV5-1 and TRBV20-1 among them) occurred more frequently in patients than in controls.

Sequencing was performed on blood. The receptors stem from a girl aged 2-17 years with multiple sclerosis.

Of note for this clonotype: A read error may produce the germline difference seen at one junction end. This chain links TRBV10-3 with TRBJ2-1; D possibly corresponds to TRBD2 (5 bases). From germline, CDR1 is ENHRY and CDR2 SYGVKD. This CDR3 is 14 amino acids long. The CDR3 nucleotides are TGTGCCATCAGTGAGGTAGGGAGAGTCAATGAGCGGTTCTTC. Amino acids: CAISEVGRVNERFF.

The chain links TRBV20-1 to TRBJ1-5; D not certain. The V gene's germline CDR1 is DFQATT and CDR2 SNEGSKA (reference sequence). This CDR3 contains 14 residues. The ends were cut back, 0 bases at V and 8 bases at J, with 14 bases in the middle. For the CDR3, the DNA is TGCAGTGCTAGAGAGGGAGCCCAATCGAAGCCCCAGCATTTT. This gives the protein CSAREGAQSKPQHF.

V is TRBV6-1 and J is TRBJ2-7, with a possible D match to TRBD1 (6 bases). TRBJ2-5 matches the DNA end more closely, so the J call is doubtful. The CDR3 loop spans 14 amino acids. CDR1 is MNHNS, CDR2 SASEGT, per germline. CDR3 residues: CASSEGYRAETQYF. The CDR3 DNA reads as TGTGCCAGCAGTGAAGGTTACAGGGCAGAGACCCAGTACTTC.

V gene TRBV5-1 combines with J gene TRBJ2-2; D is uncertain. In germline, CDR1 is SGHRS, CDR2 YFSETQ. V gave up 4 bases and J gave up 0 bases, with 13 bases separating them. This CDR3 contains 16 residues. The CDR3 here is CASSPFAGTNTGELFF. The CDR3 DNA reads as TGCGCCAGCAGCCCGTTCGCTGGAACGAACACCGGGGAGCTGTTTTTT.

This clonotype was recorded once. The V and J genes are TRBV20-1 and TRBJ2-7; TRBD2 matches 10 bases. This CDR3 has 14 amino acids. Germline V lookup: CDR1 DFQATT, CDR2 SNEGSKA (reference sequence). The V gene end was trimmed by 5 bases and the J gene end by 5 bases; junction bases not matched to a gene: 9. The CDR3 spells CSAERLAGDHEQYF. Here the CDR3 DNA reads TGCAGTGCTGAACGACTAGCGGGTGATCACGAGCAGTACTTC.

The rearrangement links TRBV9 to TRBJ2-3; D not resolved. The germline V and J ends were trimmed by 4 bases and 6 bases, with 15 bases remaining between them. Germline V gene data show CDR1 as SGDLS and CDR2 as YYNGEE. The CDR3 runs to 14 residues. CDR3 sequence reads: CASSPNSPGDTQYF. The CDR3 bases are TGTGCCAGCAGCCCGAACTCGCCAGGTGATACGCAGTATTTT. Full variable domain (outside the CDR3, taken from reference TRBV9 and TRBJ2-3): DSGVTQTPKHLITATGQRVTLRCSPRSGDLSVYWYQQSLDQGLQFLIQYYNGEERAKGNILERFSAQQFPDLHSELNLSSLELGDSALYFCASSPNSPGDTQYFGPGTRLTVL.

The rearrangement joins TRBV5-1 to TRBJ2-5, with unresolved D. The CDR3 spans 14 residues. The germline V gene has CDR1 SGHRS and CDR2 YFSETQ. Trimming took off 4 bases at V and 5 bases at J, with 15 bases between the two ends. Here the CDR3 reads CASSIENGLETQYF. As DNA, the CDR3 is TGCGCCAGCAGCATTGAGAACGGCCTGGAGACCCAGTACTTC.

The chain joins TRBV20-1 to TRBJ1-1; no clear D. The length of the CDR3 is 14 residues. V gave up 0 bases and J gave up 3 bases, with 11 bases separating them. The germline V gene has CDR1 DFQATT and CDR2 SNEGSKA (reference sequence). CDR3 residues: CSARDGGSHTEAFF. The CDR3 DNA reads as TGCAGTGCTAGAGATGGCGGCAGTCACACTGAAGCTTTCTTT.

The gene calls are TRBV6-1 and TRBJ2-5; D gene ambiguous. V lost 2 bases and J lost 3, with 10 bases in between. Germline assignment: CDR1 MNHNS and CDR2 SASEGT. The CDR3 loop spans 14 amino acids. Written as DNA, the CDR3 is TGTGCCAGCAGTGAATGGGGTGGCGAAGAGACCCAGTACTTC. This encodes CASSEWGGEETQYF.

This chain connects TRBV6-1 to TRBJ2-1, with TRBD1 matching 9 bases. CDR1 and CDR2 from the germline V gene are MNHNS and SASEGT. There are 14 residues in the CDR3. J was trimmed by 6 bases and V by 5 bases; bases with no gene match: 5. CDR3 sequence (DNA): TGTGCCAGCAGTCCGGACAGGGGTGGCAATGAGCAGTTCTTC. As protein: CASSPDRGGNEQFF.

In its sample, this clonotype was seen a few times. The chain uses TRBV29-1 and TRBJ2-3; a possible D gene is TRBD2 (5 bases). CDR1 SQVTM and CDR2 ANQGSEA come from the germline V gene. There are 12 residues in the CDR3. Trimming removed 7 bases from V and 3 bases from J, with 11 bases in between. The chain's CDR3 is CSASPPTDTQYF. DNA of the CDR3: TGCAGCGCTAGCCCCCCGACAGATACGCAGTATTTT.

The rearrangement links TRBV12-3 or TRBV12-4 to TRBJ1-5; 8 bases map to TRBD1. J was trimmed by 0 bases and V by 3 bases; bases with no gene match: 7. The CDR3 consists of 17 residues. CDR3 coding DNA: TGTGCCAGCAGTTTTTGGGCAGGGGGCCTTAGCAATCAGCCCCAGCATTTT. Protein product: CASSFWAGGLSNQPQHF.

CDR3 region: CASSEAGAVTEAFF. CDR3 coding DNA: TGTGCCAGCAGTGAGGCGGGGGCGGTCACTGAAGCTTTCTTT. The chain uses TRBV25-1 and TRBJ1-1, with a possible D match to TRBD1 (6 bases). The CDR3 spans 14 residues. Germline loops: CDR1 MGHDK, CDR2 SYGVNS. The ends were cut back, 3 bases at V and 4 bases at J, with 12 bases in the middle.

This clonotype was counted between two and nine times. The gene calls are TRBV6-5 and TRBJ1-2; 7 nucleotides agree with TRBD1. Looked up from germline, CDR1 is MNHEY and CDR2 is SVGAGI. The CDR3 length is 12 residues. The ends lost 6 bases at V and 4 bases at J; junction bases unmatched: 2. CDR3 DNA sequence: TGTGCCAGCAGAGGGACAGCCTATGGCTACACCTTC. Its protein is CASRGTAYGYTF.

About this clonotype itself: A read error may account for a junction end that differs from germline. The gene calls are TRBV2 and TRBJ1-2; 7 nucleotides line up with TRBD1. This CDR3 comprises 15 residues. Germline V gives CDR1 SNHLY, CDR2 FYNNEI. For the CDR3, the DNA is TGTGCCAGCAGTGTGTCAGGGGGTTATGTCTATAGCTACACCTTC. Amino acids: CASSVSGGYVYSYTF. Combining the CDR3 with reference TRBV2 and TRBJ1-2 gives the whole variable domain EPEVTQTPSHQVTQMGQEVILRCVPISNHLYFYWYRQILGQKVEFLVSFYNNEISEKSEIFDDQFSVERPDGSNFTLKIRSTKLEDSAMYFCASSVSGGYVYSYTFGSGTRLTVV.

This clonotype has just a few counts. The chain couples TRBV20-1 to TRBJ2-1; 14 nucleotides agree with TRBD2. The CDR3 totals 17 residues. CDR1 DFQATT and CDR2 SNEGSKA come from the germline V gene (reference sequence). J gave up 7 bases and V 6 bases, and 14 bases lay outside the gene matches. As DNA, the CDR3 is TGCAGTGCAGAAGGACTAGCGGGGGGCCAGCCTTCGAATGAGCAGTTCTTC. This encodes CSAEGLAGGQPSNEQFF.

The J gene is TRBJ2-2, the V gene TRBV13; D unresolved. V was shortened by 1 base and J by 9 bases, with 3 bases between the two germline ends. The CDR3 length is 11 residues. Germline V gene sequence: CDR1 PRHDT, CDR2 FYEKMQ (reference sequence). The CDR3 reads CASSLAWELFF. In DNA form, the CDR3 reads TGTGCCAGCAGCTTAGCGTGGGAGCTGTTTTTT.

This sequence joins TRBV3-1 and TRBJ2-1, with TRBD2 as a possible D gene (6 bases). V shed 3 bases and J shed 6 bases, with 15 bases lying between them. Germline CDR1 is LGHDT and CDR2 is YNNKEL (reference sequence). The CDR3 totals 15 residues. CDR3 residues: CASSHSSPGGNEQFF. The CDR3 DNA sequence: TGTGCCAGCAGCCACTCGTCCCCCGGGGGCAATGAGCAGTTCTTC.

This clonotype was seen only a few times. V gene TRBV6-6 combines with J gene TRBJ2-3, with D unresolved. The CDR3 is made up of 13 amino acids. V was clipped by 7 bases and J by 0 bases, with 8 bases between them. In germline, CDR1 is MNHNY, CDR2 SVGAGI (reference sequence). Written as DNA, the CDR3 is TGTGCCAGCAAAGAAGGTAGCACAGATACGCAGTATTTT. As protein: CASKEGSTDTQYF.

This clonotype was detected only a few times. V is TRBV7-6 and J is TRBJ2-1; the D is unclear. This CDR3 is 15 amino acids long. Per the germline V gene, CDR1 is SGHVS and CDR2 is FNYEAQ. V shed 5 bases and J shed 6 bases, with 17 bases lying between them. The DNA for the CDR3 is TGTGCCAGCAGCCTACCTGGGAACAGCATCAATGAGCAGTTCTTC. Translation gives CASSLPGNSINEQFF.

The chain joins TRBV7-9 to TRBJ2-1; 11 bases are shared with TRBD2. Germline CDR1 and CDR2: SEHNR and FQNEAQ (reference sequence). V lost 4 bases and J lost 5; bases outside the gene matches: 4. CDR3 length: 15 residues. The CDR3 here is CASSSGLAGHNEQFF. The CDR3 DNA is TGTGCCAGCAGCTCCGGACTAGCGGGCCACAATGAGCAGTTCTTC.

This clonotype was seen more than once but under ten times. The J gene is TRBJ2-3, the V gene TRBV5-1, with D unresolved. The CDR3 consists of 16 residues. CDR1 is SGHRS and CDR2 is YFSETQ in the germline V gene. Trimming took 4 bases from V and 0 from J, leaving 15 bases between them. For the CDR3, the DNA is TGCGCCAGCAGCATGCGTGGATATACTAGCACAGATACGCAGTATTTT. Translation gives CASSMRGYTSTDTQYF.

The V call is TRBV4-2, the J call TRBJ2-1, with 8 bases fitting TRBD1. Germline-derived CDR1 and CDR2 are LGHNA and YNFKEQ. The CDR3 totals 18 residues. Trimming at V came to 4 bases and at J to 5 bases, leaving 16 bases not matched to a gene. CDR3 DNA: TGTGCCAGCAGCCGAAGGGCCGCGAGGGGACAGGCAAACAATGAGCAGTTCTTC. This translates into CASSRRAARGQANNEQFF.

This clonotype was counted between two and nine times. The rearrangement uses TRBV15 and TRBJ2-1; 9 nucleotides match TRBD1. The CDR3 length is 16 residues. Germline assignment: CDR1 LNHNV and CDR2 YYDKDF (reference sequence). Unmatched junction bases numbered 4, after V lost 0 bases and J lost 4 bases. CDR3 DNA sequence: TGTGCCACCAGCAGAGATCCCGGGACAGGGTACAATGAGCAGTTCTTC. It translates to CATSRDPGTGYNEQFF. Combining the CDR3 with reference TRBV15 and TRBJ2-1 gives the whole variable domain DAMVIQNPRYQVTQFGKPVTLSCSQTLNHNVMYWYQQKSSQAPKLLFHYYDKDFNNEADTPDNFQSRRPNTSFCFLDIRSPGLGDTAMYLCATSRDPGTGYNEQFFGPGTRLTVL.

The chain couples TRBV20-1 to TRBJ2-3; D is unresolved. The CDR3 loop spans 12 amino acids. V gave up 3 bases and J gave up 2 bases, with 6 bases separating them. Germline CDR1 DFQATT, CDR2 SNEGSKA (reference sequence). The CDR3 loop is CSAREYTDTQYF. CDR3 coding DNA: TGCAGTGCTAGGGAGTACACAGATACGCAGTATTTT.

CDR3 region: CSVDRGGEKLFF. The CDR3, as DNA: TGCAGCGTTGACAGGGGAGGTGAAAAACTGTTTTTT. This rearrangement joins TRBV29-1 to TRBJ1-4, with TRBD1 as a possible D gene (6 bases). The V gene's germline CDR1 is SQVTM and CDR2 ANQGSEA. The V end lost 3 bases, the J end lost 7 bases, and 9 bases lay between the germline ends. The CDR3 loop spans 12 amino acids.

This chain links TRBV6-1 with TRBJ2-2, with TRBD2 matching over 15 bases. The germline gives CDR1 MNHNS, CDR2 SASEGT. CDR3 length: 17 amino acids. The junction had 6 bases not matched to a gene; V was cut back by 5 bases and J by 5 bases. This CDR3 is CASSRGLAGGITGELFF. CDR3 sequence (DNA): TGTGCCAGCAGTCGGGGACTAGCGGGGGGTATTACCGGGGAGCTGTTTTTT.

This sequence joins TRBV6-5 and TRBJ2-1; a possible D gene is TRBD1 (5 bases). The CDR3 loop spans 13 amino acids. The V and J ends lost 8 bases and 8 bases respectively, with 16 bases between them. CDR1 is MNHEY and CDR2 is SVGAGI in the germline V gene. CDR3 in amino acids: CASSGLLGHEQFF. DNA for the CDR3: TGTGCCAGCTCCGGGCTCCTGGGGCATGAGCAGTTCTTC.

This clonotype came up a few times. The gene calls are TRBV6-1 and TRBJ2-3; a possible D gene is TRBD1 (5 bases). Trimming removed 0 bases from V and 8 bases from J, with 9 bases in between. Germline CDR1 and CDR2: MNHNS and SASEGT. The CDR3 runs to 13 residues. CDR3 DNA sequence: TGTGCCAGCAGTGAAGCGGGGCGAGGTACGCAGTATTTT. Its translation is CASSEAGRGTQYF.

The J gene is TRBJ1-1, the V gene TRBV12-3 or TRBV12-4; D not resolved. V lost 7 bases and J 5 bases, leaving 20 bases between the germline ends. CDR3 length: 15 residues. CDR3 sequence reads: CASKPPPRPGTEAFF. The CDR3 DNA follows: TGTGCCAGCAAACCTCCCCCCAGGCCGGGTACTGAAGCTTTCTTT.